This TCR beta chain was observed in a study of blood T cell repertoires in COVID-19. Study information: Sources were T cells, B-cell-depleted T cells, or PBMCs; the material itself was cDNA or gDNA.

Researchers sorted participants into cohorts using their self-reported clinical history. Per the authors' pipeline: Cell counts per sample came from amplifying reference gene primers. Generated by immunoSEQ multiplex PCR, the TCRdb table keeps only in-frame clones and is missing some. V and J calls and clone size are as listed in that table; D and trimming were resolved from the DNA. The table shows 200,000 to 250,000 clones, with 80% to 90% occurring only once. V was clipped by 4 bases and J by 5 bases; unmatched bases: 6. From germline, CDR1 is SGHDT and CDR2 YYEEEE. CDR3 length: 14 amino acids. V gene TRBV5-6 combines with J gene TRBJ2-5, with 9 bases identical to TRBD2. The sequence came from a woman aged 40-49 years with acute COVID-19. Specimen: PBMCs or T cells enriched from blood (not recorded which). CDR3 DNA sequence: TGTGCCAGCAGCCCCGTAGCGGGAGTTGAGACCCAGTACTTC. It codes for CASSPVAGVETQYF.